What follows are 28 T cell receptor beta chains derived from one specimen sequenced in a study of CD8+ T cells in alopecia areata. Described treatment: oral pan-JAK inhibitor, 5-10 mg twice daily. Reverse transcription of extracted RNA yielded cDNA, which provided the sequencing template. Method: immunoSEQ multiplex PCR; TCRdb's copy keeps in-frame clones and lacks some. The sample records 75,000 to 80,000 clones, around 61% being singletons. Material: CD8+ T cells sorted from blood, obtained at week 24, from a patient treated with tofacitinib. The receptor set was obtained from a human donor with alopecia areata.

A single count supports this clone. This chain uses TRBV7-2 with TRBJ2-1; 13 bases line up with TRBD2. This CDR3 contains 16 residues. Germline V gene lookup returns CDR1 SGHTA and CDR2 FQGNSA. The V segment lost 5 bases and the J segment 6 bases; nucleotides outside the gene matches: 7. CDR3 sequence reads: CASSPLGLAGANEQFF. CDR3 coding DNA: TGTGCCAGCAGCCCCCTCGGACTAGCGGGAGCCAATGAGCAGTTCTTC. Complete variable domain (other parts from reference TRBV7-2 and TRBJ2-1): GAGVSQSPSNKVTEKGKDVELRCDPISGHTALYWYRQSLGQGLEFLIYFQGNSAPDKSGLPSDRFSAERTGGSVSTLTIQRTQQEDSAVYLCASSPLGLAGANEQFFGPGTRLTVL.

The rearrangement links TRBV19 to TRBJ1-1, with D maybe TRBD1 (5 bases). The CDR3 is 14 amino acids. Trimming took off 1 base at V and 4 bases at J, with 10 bases between the two ends. Germline lookup yields CDR1 LNHDA and CDR2 SQIVND (reference sequence). The CDR3 DNA follows: TGTGCCAGTAGTATAGTGGCAGGGTTCACTGAAGCTTTCTTT. Its protein is CASSIVAGFTEAFF.

V and J are TRBV6-5 and TRBJ2-7; D unclear. CDR3 length equals 13 residues. V shed 4 bases and J shed 2 bases, with 9 bases lying between them. Per germline, CDR1 MNHEY and CDR2 SVGAGI. The CDR3 here is CASSSVPTYEQYF. In nucleotides, the CDR3 is TGTGCCAGCAGTTCGGTTCCAACCTACGAGCAGTACTTC.

The chain links TRBV30 to TRBJ1-5; TRBD1 agrees at 12 bases. This CDR3 spans 19 amino acids. Looked up from germline, CDR1 is GTSNPN and CDR2 is SVGIG (reference sequence). Germline trimming cut 5 bases from V and 0 bases from J; bases unmatched to any gene: 14. The CDR3 sequence is CAWGATGTGGLYSNQPQHF. The DNA for the CDR3 is TGTGCCTGGGGGGCAACCGGGACAGGGGGCCTATATAGCAATCAGCCCCAGCATTTT.

The chain carries TRBV18 and TRBJ2-1; D not certain. This CDR3 comprises 15 residues. Germline CDR1 KGHSH, CDR2 LQKENI. The V and J ends lost 0 bases and 2 bases respectively, with 8 bases between them. For the CDR3, the DNA is TGTGCCAGCTCACCACCGACGGAGACCTACAATGAGCAGTTCTTC. It specifies CASSPPTETYNEQFF.

This rearrangement joins TRBV27 to TRBJ2-4, with D tentatively TRBD1 (6 bases). The V and J ends lost 4 bases and 0 bases respectively, with 10 bases between them. This CDR3 is built from 15 residues. Germline V gives CDR1 MNHEY, CDR2 SMNVEV (reference sequence). Here the CDR3 DNA reads TGTGCCAGCAGTTCAGGGGCAATAGCCAAAAACATTCAGTACTTC. This sequence encodes CASSSGAIAKNIQYF.

The chain has TRBV7-9 and TRBJ1-1; weak D call: TRBD1 (5 bases). V was trimmed by 5 bases and J by 4 bases, leaving 14 bases between them. The CDR3 is 14 amino acids. Germline values: CDR1 SEHNR, CDR2 FQNEAQ (reference sequence). Here the CDR3 DNA reads TGTGCCAGCAGCGACGGCGGCAGGGTCACTGAAGCTTTCTTT. Residues: CASSDGGRVTEAFF.

This clone was observed a few times. The chain is built from TRBV15 and TRBJ1-2; the D gene is possibly TRBD1 (6 bases). Trimming cost V 3 bases and J 9 bases, with 17 bases left between them. Germline V lookup: CDR1 LNHNV, CDR2 YYDKDF (reference sequence). There are 14 residues in the CDR3. The CDR3 region is CATSSVQGMLRYTF. CDR3 DNA sequence: TGTGCCACCAGCAGCGTCCAGGGGATGCTACGCTACACCTTC.

This chain links TRBV7-9 with TRBJ2-2; the match to TRBD2 covers 7 bases. Trimming took 5 bases from V and 6 from J; bases not matched to a gene: 15. Germline V lookup: CDR1 SEHNR, CDR2 FQNEAQ (reference sequence). The CDR3 spans 17 residues. The DNA for the CDR3 is TGTGCCAGCAGCGCACCCCTTGGAAGACTAGCATCCGGGGAGCTGTTTTTT. Amino acid sequence: CASSAPLGRLASGELFF.

The chain recombines TRBV4-1 with TRBJ2-5, with 7 bases lining up with TRBD2. The CDR3 is 19 amino acids. The V and J ends lost 5 bases and 3 bases, in that order; junction bases with no gene match: 21. Germline V lookup: CDR1 MGHRA, CDR2 YSYEKL. In nucleotides, the CDR3 is TGCGCCAGCAGCTTCGGACTAGGGGTTACCGGTACGCTTGAAGAGACCCAGTACTTC. It encodes CASSFGLGVTGTLEETQYF.

The chain uses TRBV30 and TRBJ1-1; D possibly corresponds to TRBD1 (5 bases). This CDR3 comprises 13 residues. V lost 2 bases and J lost 5, with 12 bases in between. Germline CDR1 and CDR2: GTSNPN and SVGIG (reference sequence). The CDR3 region has the DNA TGTGCCTGGAGTACAGGTCCGGGAACTGAAGCTTTCTTT. This encodes CAWSTGPGTEAFF. The whole variable domain, remainder taken from reference TRBV30 and TRBJ1-1, is SQTIHQWPATLVQPVGSPLSLECTVEGTSNPNLYWYRQAAGRGLQLLFYSVGIGQISSEVPQNLSASRPQDRQFILSSKKLLLSDSGFYLCAWSTGPGTEAFFGQGTRLTVV.

Notes on this clone: Other DNA sequences in this specimen translate into the identical CDR3. The chain couples TRBV5-1 to TRBJ2-7; the D is unclear. With 0 bases removed from V and 3 bases from J, the gap between germline ends came to 4 bases. Germline CDR1 SGHRS, CDR2 YFSETQ. This CDR3 comprises 12 residues. This CDR3 is CASSLGGYEQYF. CDR3 DNA sequence: TGCGCCAGCAGCTTGGGAGGCTACGAGCAGTACTTC.

This chain links TRBV11-2 with TRBJ1-2, with D hard to call. Trimming removed 0 bases from V and 2 bases from J, with 10 bases in between. This CDR3 has 15 amino acids. CDR1 is SGHAT and CDR2 is FQNNGV in the germline V gene. This CDR3 reads CASSLEFGRNYGYTF. DNA of the CDR3: TGTGCCAGCAGCTTAGAATTCGGGAGGAACTATGGCTACACCTTC. Drawing the rest from reference TRBV11-2 and TRBJ1-2, the complete variable domain is EAGVAQSPRYKIIEKRQSVAFWCNPISGHATLYWYQQILGQGPKLLIQFQNNGVVDDSQLPKDRFSAERLKGVDSTLKIQPAKLEDSAVYLCASSLEFGRNYGYTFGSGTRLTVV.

This sequence joins TRBV7-9 and TRBJ1-1; tentatively, D is TRBD1 (5 bases). V lost 1 base, J lost 8 bases, and 17 bases lay in between. CDR1 is SEHNR, CDR2 FQNEAQ, per germline (reference sequence). The CDR3 consists of 15 residues. CDR3 sequence reads: CASSLEGNRFEEAFF. The DNA for the CDR3 is TGTGCCAGCAGCTTAGAGGGCAACAGGTTTGAGGAAGCTTTCTTT.

The V call is TRBV7-9, the J call TRBJ2-5; no definite D call. The germline CDR1 and CDR2 sequences are SEHNR and FQNEAQ (reference sequence). The CDR3 is 13 residues long. Trimming removed 5 bases at V and 5 bases at J, with 12 bases between. The CDR3 spells CASSATGSETQYF. CDR3 nucleotides: TGTGCCAGCAGCGCCACTGGCAGTGAGACCCAGTACTTC.

The sample holds a few counts of this clone. The chain employs TRBV19 and TRBJ2-1, with 10 bases matching TRBD1. V dropped 3 bases and J dropped 6; count of bases not matched to a gene: 5. The CDR3 consists of 15 residues. Germline assignment: CDR1 LNHDA and CDR2 SQIVND (reference sequence). For the CDR3, the DNA is TGTGCCAGTAGTATGGGGACAGGGGCGCTCAATGAGCAGTTCTTC. Its translation is CASSMGTGALNEQFF. Drawing the rest from reference TRBV19 and TRBJ2-1, the complete variable domain is DGGITQSPKYLFRKEGQNVTLSCEQNLNHDAMYWYRQDPGQGLRLIYYSQIVNDFQKGDIAEGYSVSREKKESFPLTVTSAQKNPTAFYLCASSMGTGALNEQFFGPGTRLTVL.

The gene calls are TRBV4-2 and TRBJ2-3; 7 nucleotides agree with TRBD2. V trimming: 0 bases; J trimming: 3 bases; junction bases outside the gene matches: 6. Germline assignment: CDR1 LGHNA and CDR2 YNFKEQ. This CDR3 spans 16 amino acids. The CDR3 DNA reads as TGTGCCAGCAGCCAAGAGGCAGCGGGAAGTACAGATACGCAGTATTTT. Amino acids: CASSQEAAGSTDTQYF.

The table lists this clone with a few counts. The rearrangement joins TRBV29-1 to TRBJ2-3; D unresolved. V was trimmed by 7 bases and J by 5 bases, leaving 10 bases between them. The CDR3 is 11 amino acids. Germline V lookup: CDR1 SQVTM, CDR2 ANQGSEA. In DNA, the CDR3 is TGCAGCGGTCGACATGGAGATACGCAGTATTTT. Residues: CSGRHGDTQYF.

The genes are TRBV28 and TRBJ2-7; 9 nucleotides match TRBD1. With 6 bases clipped from V and 1 base from J, the junction kept 4 bases outside the gene matches. The CDR3 has 14 amino acids. Germline V gene data show CDR1 as MDHEN and CDR2 as SYDVKM. CDR3 protein: CASSPGTGSYEQYF. The CDR3 nucleotides read TGTGCCAGCAGCCCCGGGACAGGGTCCTACGAGCAGTACTTC.

V usage is TRBV7-2 and J usage is TRBJ2-7; D is perhaps TRBD2 (5 bases). CDR1 is SGHTA and CDR2 is FQGNSA in the germline V gene. Trimming took off 5 bases at V and 2 bases at J, with 10 bases between the two ends. This CDR3 comprises 13 residues. CDR3 in amino acids: CASSPVATYEQYF. CDR3 sequence (DNA): TGTGCCAGCAGCCCCGTAGCGACCTACGAGCAGTACTTC.

The V call is TRBV2, the J call TRBJ2-5; TRBD1 agrees at 9 bases. The CDR3 loop spans 15 amino acids. The V and J ends lost 10 bases and 5 bases, in that order; junction bases with no gene match: 14. CDR1 is SNHLY, CDR2 FYNNEI, per germline. This chain's CDR3 is CANLGQGLVGETQYF. As DNA, the CDR3 is TGTGCCAACCTAGGACAGGGGCTGGTTGGCGAGACCCAGTACTTC.

The chain has TRBV9 and TRBJ1-2, with 12 bases identical to TRBD1. With V trimmed by 3 bases and J by 2 bases, 5 bases remained unmatched. Germline loops: CDR1 SGDLS, CDR2 YYNGEE. The CDR3 runs to 16 residues. In DNA, the CDR3 is TGTGCCAGCAGCGACCGGGACAGGGGGCCGAACTATGGCTACACCTTC. Translating gives CASSDRDRGPNYGYTF. The entire variable domain, with the rest obtained from reference TRBV9 and TRBJ1-2, is as follows: DSGVTQTPKHLITATGQRVTLRCSPRSGDLSVYWYQQSLDQGLQFLIQYYNGEERAKGNILERFSAQQFPDLHSELNLSSLELGDSALYFCASSDRDRGPNYGYTFGSGTRLTVV.

The chain combines TRBV5-6 with TRBJ2-1; 8 bases are shared with TRBD1. Germline CDR1 and CDR2: SGHDT and YYEEEE. The length of the CDR3 is 15 residues. V lost 4 bases, J lost 7 bases, and 10 bases stayed unmatched. The CDR3 here is CASSNPTGARNEQFF. The DNA of the CDR3 is TGTGCCAGCAGCAACCCGACAGGGGCGCGGAATGAGCAGTTCTTC.

The chain uses TRBV7-9 and TRBJ1-4; TRBD1 agrees at 9 bases. CDR1 is SEHNR, CDR2 FQNEAQ, per germline (reference sequence). The trim removed 5 bases at V and 7 bases at J, leaving 8 bases unmatched. The CDR3 length is 15 residues. CDR3 sequence: CASSDWTGEGEKLFF. The CDR3 nucleotides are TGTGCCAGCAGCGACTGGACAGGGGAGGGTGAAAAACTGTTTTTT.

In this sample, this clone turned up a few times. The rearrangement uses TRBV7-9 and TRBJ2-7; possible D gene TRBD1, 5 bases. The germline CDR1 and CDR2 sequences are SEHNR and FQNEAQ (reference sequence). The CDR3 is 13 amino acids. Trimming stripped 1 base from V and 4 bases from J, with 8 bases between. In DNA, the CDR3 is TGTGCCAGCAGCTTAGAGACAGAGTACGAGCAGTACTTC. Its translation: CASSLETEYEQYF.

V usage is TRBV7-9 and J usage is TRBJ2-5, with D hard to call. Germline V CDR1 and CDR2: SEHNR, FQNEAQ (reference sequence). The V gene lost 3 bases and the J gene lost 1 base, with 0 bases spanning the gap. This CDR3 has 11 amino acids. The chain's CDR3 is CASSFQETQYF. CDR3 bases: TGTGCCAGCAGCTTCCAAGAGACCCAGTACTTC. Using reference TRBV7-9 and TRBJ2-5 for the parts outside the CDR3, the full variable domain is DTGVSQNPRHKITKRGQNVTFRCDPISEHNRLYWYRQTLGQGPEFLTYFQNEAQLEKSRLLSDRFSAERPKGSFSTLEIQRTEQGDSAMYLCASSFQETQYFGPGTRLLVL.

The rearrangement links TRBV6-4 to TRBJ2-3; D unresolved. The V gene lost 5 bases and the J gene lost 0 bases, with 12 bases spanning the gap. Germline V gene lookup returns CDR1 MRHNA and CDR2 SNTAGT. The CDR3 loop spans 15 amino acids. The CDR3 sequence: CASSYETPSTDTQYF. CDR3 bases: TGTGCCAGCAGTTACGAGACACCCAGCACAGATACGCAGTATTTT.

The rearrangement joins TRBV25-1 to TRBJ2-7; D is unclear. Germline assignment: CDR1 MGHDK and CDR2 SYGVNS. The CDR3 covers 17 residues. Trimming took off 3 bases at V and 1 base at J, with 19 bases between the two ends. CDR3 nucleotides: TGTGCCAGCAGTGATCCGACAAGGGCCCCGATATCCTACGAGCAGTACTTC. Translating it yields CASSDPTRAPISYEQYF.